This record concerns one TCR beta chain sequence. Its specificity is not known. CDR3 length equals 13 residues. Germline loops: CDR1 MDHEN, CDR2 SYDVKM. The ends were cut back, 2 bases at V and 7 bases at J, with 6 bases in the middle. The sample comes from a study of T cell responses to AZD1222 COVID-19 vaccine. General study findings and limits: Vaccine-associated CD4 TCRs spanned spike, dominant at 160-218 and 743-854. Clonal diversity was possibly underestimated, and white British individuals and females predominated among donors.

Assay used: immunoSEQ multiplex PCR; TCRdb lists only in-frame clones, some missing. This sample yields around 80,000 clones, of which over 75% are seen a single time; roughly 10% belongs to the top ten. The sequence came from an adult who received the AZD1222 COVID-19 vaccine. Sequenced here: peripheral blood, sampled 28 days after the second AZD1222 dose. V usage is TRBV28 and J usage is TRBJ1-6; D possibly corresponds to TRBD1 (6 bases). Written as DNA, the CDR3 is TGTGCCAGCAGTTTAGACAGGAATTCACCCCTCCACTTT. It yields the protein CASSLDRNSPLHF. The whole variable domain, filled in from reference TRBV28 and TRBJ1-6, reads DVKVTQSSRYLVKRTGEKVFLECVQDMDHENMFWYRQDPGLGLRLIYFSYDVKMKEKGDIPEGYSVSREKKERFSLILESASTNQTSMYLCASSLDRNSPLHFGNGTRLTVT.